This T cell receptor (beta chain) originates from a study of T cell repertoires in cytomegalovirus infection. This CDR3 contains 15 residues. V was pared by 8 bases and J by 9 bases, with 23 bases between. TCRdb processed the reads anew with MiXCR; each CDR3 protein has one entry. Of approximately 750,000 distinct CDR3 sequences in the sample, approximately 34% were seen once. The sequence was obtained from a human donor in good health (CMV status not recorded). Some clones in this sample may be carry-over from other donors' samples. The rearrangement links TRBV12-3 or TRBV12-4 to TRBJ2-1; D not certain. Sequencing was done on a sample of PBMCs. The CDR3 DNA reads as TGTGCCAGCTCTCGGCGCGGCGGCCGTTACTTTGAGCAGTTCTTC. Protein product: CASSRRGGRYFEQFF.